The clone carrying this T cell receptor (beta chain) was counted at least ten times. The antigen remains undetermined. The CDR3 loop spans 17 amino acids. The germline V gene encodes CDR1 SGHRS and CDR2 YFSETQ. Between the trimmed V and J ends, which lost 0 bases and 0 bases, there was a span of 13 bases. The data are from a study of identical twins. Study-wide results and caveats: Not following the same donors, the study drew its conclusions from cross-sectional statistical analysis. Researchers reported weaker excess twin sharing in beta out-of-frame sequences.

TCRdb used MiXCR to reprocess the 5' RACE reads, holding one entry per CDR3 protein. The sample has hundreds of thousands of distinct CDR3 sequences; around 7% are singletons. These same records also appear under a second study, on yellow fever vaccine responses in identical twins.

The V gene is TRBV5-1, the J gene TRBJ2-4; weak D call: TRBD2 (6 bases). Sequences were obtained from memory (CD45RO+) T cells sorted from blood. The TCR comes from a woman between 18 and 29 years old in good health. Here the CDR3 DNA reads TGCGCCAGCAGCTTGGTGGGGGACTCCTTAGCCAAAAACATTCAGTACTTC. Protein: CASSLVGDSLAKNIQYF.